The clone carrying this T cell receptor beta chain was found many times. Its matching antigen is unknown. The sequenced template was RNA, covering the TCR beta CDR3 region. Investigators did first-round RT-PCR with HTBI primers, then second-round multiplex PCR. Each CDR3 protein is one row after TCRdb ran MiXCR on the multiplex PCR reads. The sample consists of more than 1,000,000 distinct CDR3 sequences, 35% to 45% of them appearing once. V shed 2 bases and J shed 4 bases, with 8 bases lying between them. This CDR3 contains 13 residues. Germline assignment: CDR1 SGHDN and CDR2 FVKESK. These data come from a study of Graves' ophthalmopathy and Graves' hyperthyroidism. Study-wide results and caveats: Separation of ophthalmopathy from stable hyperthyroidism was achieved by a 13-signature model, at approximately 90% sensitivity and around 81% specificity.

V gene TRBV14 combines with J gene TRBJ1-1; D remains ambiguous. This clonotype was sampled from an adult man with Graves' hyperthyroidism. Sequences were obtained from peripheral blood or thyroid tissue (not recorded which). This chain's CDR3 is CASSQTRFTEAFF. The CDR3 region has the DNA TGTGCCAGCAGCCAAACTAGGTTCACTGAAGCTTTCTTT. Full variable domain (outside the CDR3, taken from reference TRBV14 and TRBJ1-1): EAGVTQFPSHSVIEKGQTVTLRCDPISGHDNLYWYRRVMGKEIKFLLHFVKESKQDESGMPNNRFLAERTGGTYSTLKVQPAELEDSGVYFCASSQTRFTEAFFGQGTRLTVV.